This T cell receptor beta chain came from a study of blood T cell repertoires in COVID-19. The germline V gene has CDR1 SGHRS and CDR2 YFSETQ. The CDR3 covers 16 residues. The ends lost 3 bases at V and 1 base at J; junction bases unmatched: 3. Authors' analysis steps: Amplification of reference gene primers was used by the study to estimate nucleated cell counts. Assay used: immunoSEQ multiplex PCR; TCRdb lists only in-frame clones, some missing. D and trimming come from the DNA, and the V and J calls and clone size come from that table. This table holds fewer than 350,000 clones, roughly 90% found once.

The clonotype originates from a woman aged 40 to 55 who had recovered from COVID-19. The specimen sequenced was PBMCs or T cells enriched from blood (not recorded which). This chain links TRBV5-1 with TRBJ2-3, with TRBD2 matching over 12 bases. The CDR3 loop reads CASSWRTSGGTDTQYF. The DNA for the CDR3 is TGCGCCAGCAGCTGGAGGACTAGCGGGGGCACAGATACGCAGTATTTT.